This record looks at one TCR beta chain sequence and its context. Antigen: not known. Unmatched junction bases numbered 3, after V lost 5 bases and J lost 3 bases. Per germline, CDR1 SNHLY and CDR2 FYNNEI. The CDR3 runs to 13 residues. These data originate in a study of T cell responses to AZD1222 COVID-19 vaccine. Study-level findings and limits: Without day 14 samples, only post-peak T cell repertoires were studied. White British ancestry dominated among donors, who included more females, and clonal diversity was possibly underestimated.

Libraries were prepared by immunoSEQ multiplex PCR; TCRdb keeps only in-frame clonotypes and omits some of them. The data show roughly 150,000 clones, 90% seen once. The sequenced sample was peripheral blood, obtained 28 days after the second AZD1222 dose. The sequence was collected from an adult who received the AZD1222 COVID-19 vaccine. J is TRBJ1-2 and V is TRBV2, with TRBD1 identical over 7 bases. CDR3 region: CASSSQGDYGYTF. CDR3 sequence (DNA): TGTGCCAGCAGTTCCCAGGGGGACTATGGCTACACCTTC.